This T cell receptor beta chain was captured in a study of breast tumors, draining lymph nodes, adjacent tissues. Study-level points and caveats: Tumors had less TCR diversity than lymph nodes, more than nontumor tissue. Tumor and nontumor repertoires were significantly more similar in luminal-like than in basal-like breast cancer.

Breast cancer patients provided tissue from their axillary draining lymph nodes. This clonotype was detected ten times or more. Its target is not known. With 5 bases removed from V and 2 bases from J, the gap between germline ends came to 14 bases. The CDR3 consists of 15 residues. The germline CDR1 and CDR2 sequences are SGHTA and FQGTGA. TCRdb re-called the multiplex PCR reads through MiXCR, storing one row per CDR3 protein. Seen here are roughly 80,000 distinct CDR3 sequences, under 25% observed once, and the top ten hold 2% to 3%. The clonotype comes from a female donor with breast cancer. Some clones in this sample may be carry-over from other donors' samples. The material sequenced was axillary lymph node tissue. The chain combines TRBV7-3 with TRBJ2-3, with D tentatively TRBD1 (6 bases). This CDR3 is CASSPRGVPTDTQYF. CDR3 bases: TGTGCCAGCAGCCCCAGGGGCGTACCCACAGATACGCAGTATTTT. Filled out from reference TRBV7-3 and TRBJ2-3, the complete variable domain reads GAGVSQTPSNKVTEKGKYVELRCDPISGHTALYWYRQSLGQGPEFLIYFQGTGAADDSGLPNDRFFAVRPEGSVSTLKIQRTERGDSAVYLCASSPRGVPTDTQYFGPGTRLTVL.